This TCR beta chain was observed in a study of cytomegalovirus exposure and HLA in healthy donors. Vbeta (60) and Jbeta (13) primers were used in the PCR. Clones were sequenced by immunoSEQ multiplex PCR, and TCRdb holds only the in-frame ones, with some missing. The sample has fewer than 200,000 clones; 80% are singletons. Of note for this clone: Its antigen is still unknown.

Germline-derived CDR1 and CDR2 are SGHDN and FVKESK. Unmatched junction bases numbered 16, after V lost 4 bases and J lost 7 bases. This CDR3 contains 17 residues. Study-wide points: Sequencing likely generated an artifact that appeared as a cluster of highly shared sequence variants. Apart from CMV serostatus, no immune exposure information was available. A later analysis linked a missense variant in DCLRE1C to the trimming of TCR beta V and J genes.

The chain is built from TRBV14 and TRBJ2-1; 7 nucleotides match TRBD1. The clonotype was recovered from a woman in her fifties or sixties in good health and CMV-seropositive. The specimen was PBMCs. The CDR3 reads CASSPRSGQRRGNEQFF. The CDR3 DNA follows: TGTGCCAGCAGCCCCCGATCGGGACAGCGTAGGGGGAATGAGCAGTTCTTC.